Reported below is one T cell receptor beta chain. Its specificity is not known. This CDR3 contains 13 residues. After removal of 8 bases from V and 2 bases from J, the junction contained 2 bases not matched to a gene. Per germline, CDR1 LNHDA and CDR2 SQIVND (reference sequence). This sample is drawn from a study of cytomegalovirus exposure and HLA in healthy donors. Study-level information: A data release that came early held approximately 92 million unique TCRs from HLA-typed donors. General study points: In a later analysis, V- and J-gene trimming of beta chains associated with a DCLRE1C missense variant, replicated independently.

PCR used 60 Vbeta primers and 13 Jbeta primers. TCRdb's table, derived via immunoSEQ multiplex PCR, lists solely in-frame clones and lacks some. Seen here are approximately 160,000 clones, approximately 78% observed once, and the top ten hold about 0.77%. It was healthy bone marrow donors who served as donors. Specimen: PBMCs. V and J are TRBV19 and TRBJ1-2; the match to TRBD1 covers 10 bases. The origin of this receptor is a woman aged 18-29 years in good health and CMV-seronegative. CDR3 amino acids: CASGTGVNYGYTF. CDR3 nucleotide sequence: TGTGCCAGTGGGACAGGGGTAAACTATGGCTACACCTTC.